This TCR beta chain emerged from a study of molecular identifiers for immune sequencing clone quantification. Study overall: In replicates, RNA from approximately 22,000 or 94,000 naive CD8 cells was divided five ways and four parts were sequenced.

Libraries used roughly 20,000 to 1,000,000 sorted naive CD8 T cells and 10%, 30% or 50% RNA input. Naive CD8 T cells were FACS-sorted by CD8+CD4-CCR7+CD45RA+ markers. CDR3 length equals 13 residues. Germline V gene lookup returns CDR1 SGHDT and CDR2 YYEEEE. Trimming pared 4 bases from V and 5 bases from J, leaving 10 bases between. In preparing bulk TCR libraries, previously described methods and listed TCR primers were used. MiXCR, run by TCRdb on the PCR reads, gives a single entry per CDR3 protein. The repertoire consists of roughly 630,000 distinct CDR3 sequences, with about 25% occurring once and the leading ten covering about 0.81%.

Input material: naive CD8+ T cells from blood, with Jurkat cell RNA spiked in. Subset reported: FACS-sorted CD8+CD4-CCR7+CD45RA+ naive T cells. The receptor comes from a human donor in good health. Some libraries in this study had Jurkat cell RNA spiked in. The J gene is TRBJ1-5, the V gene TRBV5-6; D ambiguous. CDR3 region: CASSPGSDQPQHF. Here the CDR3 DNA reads TGTGCCAGCAGCCCGGGCAGCGATCAGCCCCAGCATTTT.